A selection of T cell receptor beta chains follows, all from one sample in a study of human T cells and chemical hapten exposure. TCRdb passed the RACE reads through MiXCR, listing each CDR3 protein once. The repertoire has about 56,000 distinct CDR3 sequences, 7.5% to 10% of them found once; the top ten carry roughly 13%. Sequenced here: whole blood, sampled in connection with sensitization to the hapten diphenylcyclopropenone (DPC). Receptor source: a woman aged 40 to 50 with alopecia areata. Some clones in this sample may be carry-over from other donors' samples. Both conserved end residues are part of each CDR3. D genes are given only for firm matches. Expanded clones are given a class, and other clones once, few, many or no size at all.

14 | many | - | TRBJ1-1 | TRBV12-3/TRBV12-4 | CASSFFSVHTEAFF | TGTGCCAGCAGTTTTTTTTCAGTGCACACTGAAGCTTTCTTT
13 | many | - | TRBJ2-7 | TRBV6-2/TRBV6-3 | CASSRDITYEQYF | TGTGCCAGCAGCCGGGACATAACCTACGAGCAGTACTTC
16 | many | - | TRBJ2-2 | TRBV20-1 | CSAREGLKTNTGELFF | TGCAGTGCTAGAGAGGGACTCAAAACGAACACCGGGGAGCTGTTTTTT
12 | many | - | TRBJ1-2 | TRBV29-1 | CSVERPRVGYTF | TGCAGCGTTGAACGCCCTAGGGTCGGCTACACCTTC
13 | - | - | TRBJ2-7 | TRBV20-1 | CSARGTGTYEQYF | TGCAGTGCTAGAGGGACTGGGACCTACGAGCAGTACTTC
17 | many | TRBD2 | TRBJ2-3 | TRBV7-2 | CASSLARASGWLDTQYF | TGTGCCAGCAGCTTAGCCCGGGCTAGCGGGTGGTTAGATACGCAGTATTTT
14 | many | TRBD1 | TRBJ1-1 | TRBV20-1 | CSARRGQGFAEAFF | TGCAGTGCTAGACGAGGACAGGGGTTCGCTGAAGCTTTCTTT
14 | many | - | TRBJ1-1 | TRBV6-1 | CASNRWVMNTEAFF | TGTGCCAGCAACAGGTGGGTGATGAACACTGAAGCTTTCTTT
16 | - | TRBD1 | TRBJ1-5 | TRBV19 | CASRPRTGAFNQPQHF | TGTGCCAGTAGACCTAGGACAGGGGCCTTCAATCAGCCCCAGCATTTT
11 | - | - | TRBJ2-1 | TRBV24-1 | CATSGYNEQFF | TGTGCCACCAGTGGCTACAATGAGCAGTTCTTC
9 | many | - | TRBJ2-1 | TRBV5-1 | CASSLEWFF | TGCGCCAGCAGCTTGGAGTGGTTCTTC
13 | many | - | TRBJ1-5 | TRBV18 | CASSPSRDQPQHF | TGTGCCAGCTCACCAAGCAGGGATCAGCCCCAGCATTTT
15 | - | TRBD2 | TRBJ2-1 | TRBV30 | CAWSVRGLASGEQFF | TGTGCCTGGAGTGTCCGGGGACTAGCCTCGGGTGAGCAGTTCTTC
13 | - | - | TRBJ2-1 | TRBV5-1 | CASRTDSYNEQFF | TGCGCCAGCAGAACGGACAGCTACAATGAGCAGTTCTTC
15 | - | TRBD1 | TRBJ1-2 | TRBV19 | CASNEQGLNNYGYTF | TGTGCCAGTAACGAACAGGGGCTTAATAACTATGGCTACACCTTC
13 | - | - | TRBJ1-5 | TRBV4-2 | CASSQDTHQPQHF | TGTGCCAGCAGCCAAGACACCCATCAGCCCCAGCATTTT
15 | - | TRBD1 | TRBJ2-1 | TRBV20-1 | CSAYPGQGAVDEQFF | TGCAGTGCGTACCCGGGACAGGGGGCGGTAGATGAGCAGTTCTTC
16 | few | - | TRBJ2-2 | TRBV28 | CASIPQGGFNTGELFF | TGTGCCAGCATCCCTCAAGGGGGTTTCAACACCGGGGAGCTGTTTTTT